This T cell receptor (beta chain) was profiled in a study of Ad26.COV2.S vaccination and SARS-CoV-2 variants. This CDR3 has 13 residues. CDR1 SGDLS and CDR2 YYNGEE come from the germline V gene. V lost 3 bases and J lost 10, with 15 bases in between. Here immunoSEQ multiplex PCR was the method, and the copy in TCRdb shows in-frame clones only, minus some. This sample has some 350,000 clones; approximately 84% occur once, and the top ten carry 3% to 4%. Treatment defined: 15 to 20 received Ad26.COV2.S at low or high dose, single or two shots; several received placebo; per-sample allocation not given. Samples analyzed were those drawn on day 63 after the first vaccine or placebo injection. This clone was detected once.

The receptor comes from a person aged 18-60 years who received the Ad26.COV2.S COVID-19 vaccine or a placebo. The gene calls are TRBV9 and TRBJ2-3; possibly TRBD2 for D (6 bases). The sample consisted of peripheral blood, taken in a trial of Ad26.COV2.S vaccine versus placebo. The CDR3 DNA is TGTGCCAGCAGCGCCTTGGGACTGTCAGCGCAGTATTTT. Its translation is CASSALGLSAQYF.